Below, 26 T cell receptor beta chains from the same sample are listed, as sequenced in a study of blood T cell repertoires in COVID-19. Using immunoSEQ multiplex PCR, the repertoire was profiled, and TCRdb retains in-frame clones only, with some absent. The sample consists of under 130,000 clones, about 92% of them appearing once. The source material was peripheral blood. These receptors were collected from a woman of 80 years or more in a cohort sampled during active COVID-19.

The rearrangement joins TRBV9 to TRBJ2-2; possibly TRBD1 for D (6 bases). The germline V gene has CDR1 SGDLS and CDR2 YYNGEE. The CDR3 has 15 residues. Deletions cut 3 bases from V and 3 bases from J, with 12 bases between. The chain's CDR3 is CASSGPQGYTGELFF. CDR3 DNA: TGTGCCAGCAGCGGGCCCCAGGGGTACACCGGGGAGCTGTTTTTT.

The chain employs TRBV5-1 and TRBJ2-3; TRBD1 aligns across 9 bases. The CDR3 loop spans 13 amino acids. Germline V CDR1 and CDR2: SGHRS, YFSETQ. V lost 4 bases, J lost 6 bases, and 3 bases stayed unmatched. In DNA, the CDR3 is TGCGCCAGCAGCCGGGACAGGGTCGATACGCAGTATTTT. Amino acid sequence: CASSRDRVDTQYF.

The J gene is TRBJ2-7, the V gene TRBV3-1 (or the pseudogene TRBV3-2), with TRBD1 matching over 7 bases. Germline CDR1 reads LGHDT; CDR2 reads YNNKEL (reference sequence). V shed 5 bases and J 2 bases; nucleotides not matched to a gene: 3. CDR3 length: 13 residues. This CDR3 reads CASSGTDTYEQYF. For the CDR3, the DNA is TGTGCCAGCAGCGGGACAGACACCTACGAGCAGTACTTC.

V and J are TRBV25-1 and TRBJ2-3; D remains ambiguous. The length of the CDR3 is 11 residues. V was trimmed by 4 bases and J by 4 bases, leaving 3 bases between them. Germline V CDR1 and CDR2: MGHDK, SYGVNS. DNA for the CDR3: TGTGCCAGCAGTGCATCAGATACGCAGTATTTT. Translating gives CASSASDTQYF.

The sample holds a few counts of this clone. The germline gene is not matched at one end of the junction; a read error may be the cause. This CDR3 is also generated by other DNA sequences in the sample. The chain couples TRBV5-1 to TRBJ1-3; a possible D gene is TRBD1 (6 bases). The length of the CDR3 is 15 residues. From germline, CDR1 is SGHRS and CDR2 YFSETQ. The chain's CDR3 is CASSLGQASGNTIYF. CDR3 in DNA: TGCGCCAGCAGCTTGGGACAGGCATCTGGGAACACCATATATTTT.

This sequence joins TRBV6-1 and TRBJ2-1; tentatively, D is TRBD1 (6 bases). Germline lookup yields CDR1 MNHNS and CDR2 SASEGT. V was trimmed by 2 bases and J by 0 bases, leaving 11 bases between them. The CDR3 totals 16 residues. The CDR3, as DNA: TGTGCCAGCAGTGAATTGAGGGGGAACTCCTACAATGAGCAGTTCTTC. This translates into CASSELRGNSYNEQFF.

The chain combines TRBV11-2 with TRBJ2-1, with 7 bases matching TRBD1. The V and J ends lost 8 bases and 4 bases, in that order; junction bases with no gene match: 5. The germline gives CDR1 SGHAT, CDR2 FQNNGV. The CDR3 runs 13 residues. CDR3 DNA sequence: TGTGCCAGCGTACGACAGGGATACAATGAGCAGTTCTTC. Amino acid sequence: CASVRQGYNEQFF.

The V gene is TRBV19, the J gene TRBJ2-2, with D perhaps matching TRBD1 (6 bases). The V end lost 5 bases, the J end lost 5 bases, and 9 bases lay between the germline ends. Germline V gene lookup returns CDR1 LNHDA and CDR2 SQIVND (reference sequence). This CDR3 is built from 13 residues. This CDR3 is CASSSGQTGELFF. The CDR3 DNA reads TGTGCCAGTAGTTCCGGACAGACCGGGGAGCTGTTTTTT.

The CDR3 reads CASSAMLAGGYNEQFF. The DNA of the CDR3 is TGTGCCAGCAGTGCTATGCTAGCGGGGGGTTACAATGAGCAGTTCTTC. V is TRBV2 and J is TRBJ2-1, with 11 bases identical to TRBD2. Trimming cost V 4 bases and J 4 bases; bases outside gene matches: 6. Germline CDR1 SNHLY, CDR2 FYNNEI. This CDR3 spans 16 amino acids.

V gene TRBV3-1 (or the pseudogene TRBV3-2) combines with J gene TRBJ2-1; D is unresolved. V was trimmed by 4 bases and J by 6 bases, leaving 7 bases between them. The CDR3 extends over 12 amino acids. The germline CDR1 and CDR2 sequences are LGHDT and YNNKEL (reference sequence). CDR3 sequence reads: CASSLGVNEQFF. The CDR3 nucleotides read TGTGCCAGCAGCCTCGGTGTCAATGAGCAGTTCTTC.

The chain carries TRBV3-1 (or the pseudogene TRBV3-2) and TRBJ1-3, with D tentatively TRBD1 (6 bases). The CDR3 contains 16 residues. The V gene's germline CDR1 is LGHDT and CDR2 YNNKEL (reference sequence). V lost 4 bases to trimming and J lost 0 bases, with 13 bases between them. The CDR3 is CASSRWWDNSGNTIYF. CDR3 nucleotide sequence: TGTGCCAGCAGCCGGTGGTGGGACAACTCTGGAAACACCATATATTTT.

The rearrangement joins TRBV5-1 to TRBJ1-6; D may be TRBD1 (5 bases). CDR3 size: 17 residues. Germline V CDR1 and CDR2: SGHRS, YFSETQ. Trimming took 0 bases from V and 5 from J, leaving 15 bases between them. The CDR3 DNA follows: TGCGCCAGCAGCTTGGGTGGATCAGGGTGGGATAATTCACCCCTCCACTTT. Translation: CASSLGGSGWDNSPLHF. Filled out from reference TRBV5-1 and TRBJ1-6, the complete variable domain reads KAGVTQTPRYLIKTRGQQVTLSCSPISGHRSVSWYQQTPGQGLQFLFEYFSETQRNKGNFPGRFSGRQFSNSRSEMNVSTLELGDSALYLCASSLGGSGWDNSPLHFGNGTRLTVT.

The chain has TRBV5-1 and TRBJ2-7, with TRBD1 identical over 9 bases. Germline CDR1 SGHRS, CDR2 YFSETQ. The CDR3 is made up of 15 amino acids. The V segment lost 3 bases and the J segment 6 bases; nucleotides outside the gene matches: 10. CDR3 nucleotides: TGCGCCAGCAGCTCATCCGGGACAGGGACCCGCGAGCAGTACTTC. Residues: CASSSSGTGTREQYF.

The chain carries TRBV18 and TRBJ2-3; weak D call: TRBD1 (5 bases). The V end lost 3 bases, the J end lost 2 bases, and 15 bases lay between the germline ends. The CDR3 loop spans 16 amino acids. Germline CDR1 is KGHSH and CDR2 is LQKENI. The CDR3, as DNA: TGTGCCAGCTCACCCGGAGCAGGGATAAACACAGATACGCAGTATTTT. Translating gives CASSPGAGINTDTQYF. The full variable domain, with the rest looked up from reference TRBV18 and TRBJ2-3, is NAGVMQNPRHLVRRRGQEARLRCSPMKGHSHVYWYRQLPEEGLKFMVYLQKENIIDESGMPKERFSAEFPKEGPSILRIQQVVRGDSAAYFCASSPGAGINTDTQYFGPGTRLTVL.

V is TRBV19 and J is TRBJ2-3; 10 bases are shared with TRBD2. There are 16 residues in the CDR3. The V gene end was trimmed by 8 bases and the J gene end by 3 bases; junction bases not matched to a gene: 11. In germline, CDR1 is LNHDA, CDR2 SQIVND (reference sequence). The CDR3 reads CASGSQAGGHTDTQYF. The CDR3 DNA follows: TGTGCCAGTGGTAGTCAAGCGGGGGGGCATACAGATACGCAGTATTTT.

The chain has TRBV6-2 or TRBV6-3 and TRBJ1-2, with TRBD1 as a possible D gene (5 bases). Germline CDR1 is MNHEY and CDR2 is SVGEGT. Trimming left V 0 bases short and J 2 bases short, with 10 bases between. The length of the CDR3 is 15 residues. CDR3 loop: CASSYSGAQNYGYTF. The CDR3 DNA reads TGTGCCAGCAGTTACTCAGGGGCGCAGAACTATGGCTACACCTTC.

The chain employs TRBV7-2 and TRBJ2-7; 9 bases line up with TRBD2. V lost 5 bases and J lost 6; bases outside the gene matches: 11. Germline values: CDR1 SGHTA, CDR2 FQGNSA. The CDR3 loop spans 15 amino acids. The CDR3 coding sequence is TGTGCCAGCAGCCCGGCGGGGGGGTCCTTTGGCGAGCAGTACTTC. Translating gives CASSPAGGSFGEQYF.

This chain links TRBV5-1 with TRBJ2-7; the D gene is possibly TRBD2 (6 bases). CDR3 length: 11 amino acids. Germline lookup yields CDR1 SGHRS and CDR2 YFSETQ. With 5 bases removed from V and 6 bases from J, the gap between germline ends came to 9 bases. In DNA, the CDR3 is TGCGCCAGCAGGGGGGGAGGCGAGCAGTACTTC. Protein sequence: CASRGGGEQYF.

This chain connects TRBV19 to TRBJ2-1, with D maybe TRBD2 (6 bases). The CDR3 spans 15 residues. Trimming cost V 5 bases and J 0 bases, with 11 bases left between them. The germline gives CDR1 LNHDA, CDR2 SQIVND (reference sequence). CDR3 coding DNA: TGTGCCAGTAGTCGTGGAGGGAGCTCCTACAATGAGCAGTTCTTC. This gives the protein CASSRGGSSYNEQFF.

This clone is a singleton in its sample. V usage is TRBV4-1 and J usage is TRBJ2-3; D gene uncertain. Looked up from germline, CDR1 is MGHRA and CDR2 is YSYEKL. V was shortened by 6 bases and J by 1 base, with 8 bases between the two germline ends. The CDR3 extends over 13 amino acids. The CDR3 nucleotides read TGCGCCAGCAGTCATCAGGGCACAGATACGCAGTATTTT. Its protein is CASSHQGTDTQYF.

The gene calls are TRBV11-1 and TRBJ2-7, with 7 bases fitting TRBD1. CDR3 length: 15 residues. CDR1 SGHAT and CDR2 FQDESV come from the germline V gene (reference sequence). The ends lost 7 bases at V and 4 bases at J; junction bases unmatched: 13. The CDR3 loop reads CASKGFSTGTYEQYF. CDR3 coding DNA: TGTGCCAGCAAGGGGTTTTCGACAGGGACGTACGAGCAGTACTTC.

CDR3 bases: TGTGCCAGCAGCTCACAGGGCTCGGGAGGTTGGGAGACCCAGTACTTC. It codes for CASSSQGSGGWETQYF. The rearrangement uses TRBV7-2 and TRBJ2-5; a weak D match, TRBD2 (7 bases). CDR3 size: 16 residues. With 4 bases removed from V and 5 bases from J, the gap between germline ends came to 20 bases. CDR1 is SGHTA and CDR2 is FQGNSA in the germline V gene.

V gene TRBV19 combines with J gene TRBJ2-1; D possibly corresponds to TRBD2 (6 bases). Germline CDR1 and CDR2: LNHDA and SQIVND (reference sequence). V shed 6 bases and J shed 6 bases, with 15 bases lying between them. The CDR3 covers 14 residues. The CDR3 region has the DNA TGTGCCAGTAGGCCGGGGGACGCTAGCAATGAGCAGTTCTTC. Protein sequence: CASRPGDASNEQFF.

The rearrangement joins TRBV5-1 to TRBJ2-3; 9 nucleotides align to TRBD2. V shed 1 base and J 2 bases; nucleotides not matched to a gene: 14. The V gene's germline CDR1 is SGHRS and CDR2 YFSETQ. The CDR3 covers 19 residues. The CDR3 spells CASSLRASRLADVTDTQYF. In nucleotides, the CDR3 is TGCGCCAGCAGCTTGAGGGCTTCCCGACTAGCGGACGTCACAGATACGCAGTATTTT.

The rearrangement joins TRBV5-4 to TRBJ2-7, with a possible D match to TRBD2 (7 bases). The CDR3 consists of 13 residues. V lost 6 bases and J lost 6, with 16 bases in between. Looked up from germline, CDR1 is SGHNT and CDR2 is YYREEE (reference sequence). The CDR3 region has the DNA TGTGCCAGCACAAGAGGGGGGGCGGCCGAGCAGTACTTC. It is translated as CASTRGGAAEQYF.

The rearrangement uses TRBV28 and TRBJ2-5; D remains unclear. Trimming removed 6 bases at V and 5 bases at J, with 10 bases between. Germline-derived CDR1 and CDR2 are MDHEN and SYDVKM. The CDR3 loop spans 12 amino acids. CDR3 region: CASSNSRETQYF. The CDR3 DNA follows: TGTGCCAGCAGCAACAGCCGGGAGACCCAGTACTTC.